Included here is one TCR beta chain sequence, with context. Specified time point: persistent/refractory GD, antithyroid drugs over 5 years with positive TRAb. From PBMCs, RNA was extracted and then used to make the TCR library. This entry belongs to a study of regulatory T cells in long-lasting Graves disease. Assembly of TCR beta libraries relied on iRepertoire HTBI primers together with Arm-PCR of CDR3 regions. One entry per CDR3 protein, called by TCRdb with MiXCR from the multiplex PCR reads. The repertoire includes 700,000 or so distinct CDR3 sequences, about 32% of them detected once, and about two fifths sits in the top ten. This clonotype was sampled from a female donor with Graves disease. Sequenced material: peripheral blood mononuclear cells (PBMCs), taken when the disease was refractory, from a patient treated with antithyroid drugs.

CDR3 sequence reads: CASSLVLRRDTEAFF. The CDR3 nucleotides are TGTGCCAGCAGCTTGGTGCTGAGACGGGACACTGAAGCTTTCTTT. This chain connects TRBV5-6 to TRBJ1-1, with no clear D. V gave up 0 bases and J gave up 3 bases, with 12 bases separating them. The CDR3 has 15 amino acids. Germline loops: CDR1 SGHDT, CDR2 YYEEEE.